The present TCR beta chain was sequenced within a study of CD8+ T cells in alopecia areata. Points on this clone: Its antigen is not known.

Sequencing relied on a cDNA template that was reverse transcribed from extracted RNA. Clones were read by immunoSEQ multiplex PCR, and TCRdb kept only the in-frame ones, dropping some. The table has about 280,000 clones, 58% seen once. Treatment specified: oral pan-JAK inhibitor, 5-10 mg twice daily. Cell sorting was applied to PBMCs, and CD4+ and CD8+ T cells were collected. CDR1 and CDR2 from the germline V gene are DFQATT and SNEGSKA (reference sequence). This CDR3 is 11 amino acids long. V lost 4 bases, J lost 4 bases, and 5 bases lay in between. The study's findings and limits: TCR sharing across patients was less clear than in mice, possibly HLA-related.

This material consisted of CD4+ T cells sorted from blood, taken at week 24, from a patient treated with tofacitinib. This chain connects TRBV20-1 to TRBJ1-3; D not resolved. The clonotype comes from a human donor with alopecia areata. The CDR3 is CSAIFGNTIYF. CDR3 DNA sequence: TGCAGTGCTATTTTCGGAAACACCATATATTTT.